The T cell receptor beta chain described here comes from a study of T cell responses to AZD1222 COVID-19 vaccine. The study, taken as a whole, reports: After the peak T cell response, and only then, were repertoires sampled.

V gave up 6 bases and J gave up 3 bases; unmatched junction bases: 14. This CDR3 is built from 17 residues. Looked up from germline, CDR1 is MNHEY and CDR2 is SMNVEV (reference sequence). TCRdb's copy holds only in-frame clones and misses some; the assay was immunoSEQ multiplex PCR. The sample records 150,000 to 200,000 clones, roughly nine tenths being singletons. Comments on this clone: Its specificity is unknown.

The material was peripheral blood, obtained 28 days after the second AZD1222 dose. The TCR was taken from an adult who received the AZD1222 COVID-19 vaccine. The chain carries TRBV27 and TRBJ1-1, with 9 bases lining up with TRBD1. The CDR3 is CASSGGTGRSFDTEAFF. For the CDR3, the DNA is TGTGCCAGCAGCGGAGGGACAGGGCGGTCCTTTGACACTGAAGCTTTCTTT.